This entry concerns a single T cell receptor beta chain. The antigen is not known. V gave up 3 bases and J gave up 7 bases; unmatched junction bases: 13. The germline V gene encodes CDR1 SGHRS and CDR2 YFSETQ. The CDR3 loop spans 16 amino acids. The sample belongs to a study of T-cell reconstitution after alpha-beta-depleted transplantation in children. Notes on the study in general: It was newly produced T cells that mostly accounted for T-cell counts and diversity one year after transplant.

Researchers prepared the TCRbeta library using unique molecular identifiers, the study reports. Each CDR3 protein is one row after TCRdb ran MiXCR on the PCR reads. The sample lists about a million distinct CDR3 sequences, about 29% occurring once. The chain carries TRBV5-1 and TRBJ2-1; 7 nucleotides agree with TRBD1. The sequence came from a boy under three years old who had a stem cell transplant for SCID, so the T cells may come from the graft donor. The specimen was PBMCs, mostly from graft donor cells, collected 360 days after TCRalphabeta/CD19-depleted stem cell transplant. This CDR3 reads CASSSSGQQRGNEQFF. CDR3 in DNA: TGCGCCAGCAGCTCTTCGGGACAGCAAAGAGGGAATGAGCAGTTCTTC.